This T cell receptor beta chain was captured by sequencing in a study of PD-L1 blockade in urothelial cancer (dated by TCRdb to about 2017). At the level of the whole study: Every patient began therapy in the mid-2010s and was given atezolizumab 1,200 mg intravenously every 3 weeks. About nine tenths of the roughly 29 patients were males with bladder-origin urothelial cancer, and about 65% of the roughly 30 reported a prior smoking history. An ECOG performance status of 0 or 1 was recorded for the patients, and 0 to 3 prior chemotherapy regimens had been received by the patients. Blood samples were analyzed at two time points: 3 weeks after treatment start (second dose) and 6 weeks after treatment start. Blood samples gave a median of roughly 150,000 T cells and approximately 80,000 unique TCRs, with a median clonality of 0.080. The study was an exploratory multi-omic analysis of somatic, immune and clinical correlates of response to PD-L1 blockade with atezolizumab in urothelial cancer. Pretreatment tumor samples, along with matched peripheral blood collected serially before and after atezolizumab treatment, underwent TCR sequencing. Progression-free survival longer than 6 months counted as durable clinical benefit, and TCR features were additionally tested against both progression-free and overall survival. In the same patients, pretreatment tumors underwent whole exome sequencing and RNA sequencing in addition to TCR sequencing. Roughly 10 patients achieved durable clinical benefit and approximately 19 did not. Twenty-nine patients had pretreatment blood TCR-seq, some 25 had at least one posttreatment blood collection, and some 25 had tumor TCR-seq. On the study overall, not on this receptor specifically: Because the sample size was small (n ≈ 27) and many exploratory analyses were performed, the results are intended to be hypothesis-generating. Improved progression-free and overall survival was found to be associated with pretreatment peripheral blood TCR clonality below the median. Patients with durable benefit showed greater expansion of tumor-associated TCR clones in peripheral blood 3 weeks after starting treatment (n of about 21, p = 0.022).

A word on this clone: The clone's antigen remains unknown. The input lacks base qualities; no much larger clone sits a single base away.

To estimate absolute template abundance from read counts, synthetic TCR analog templates were spiked into each PCR. The immunoSEQ assay was used to amplify TCRbeta CDR3 regions from genomic DNA with bias-controlled V and J gene primers. Sequencing of rearranged TCRbeta segments was performed at approximately 20X coverage. The original methods were these. Sequencing errors were corrected by clustering and CDR3s were annotated against IMGT to assign V, D and J genes. Downstream analyses used only productive TCRbeta rearrangements, leaving out any out-of-frame or stop-codon sequences. Clonality was calculated as one minus the Shannon entropy normalized by the log of the number of unique productive sequences. Fisher's exact test with Benjamini-Hochberg correction, at a threshold of adjusted p below 0.01, was used to find clones that differed between time points or between blood and tumor. TCRdb's version of the immuneACCESS table is confined to in-frame rearrangements and falls short of the full clone set. An unresolved V gene accounts for under half of the shortfall where checked; the remainder is of unknown origin. V, J and clone size reflect that table, while D and trimming were determined from the DNA. The sample includes almost 50,000 clones, with approximately 79% observed a single time. Roughly 2.9% of the sample lies in the top ten.

The sample's time point label, in plain terms: pretreatment peripheral blood. A cohort of around 29 patients with locally advanced or metastatic urothelial carcinoma, treated at Memorial Sloan Kettering on a trial protocol, was included. Peripheral blood mononuclear cells were collected pretreatment and during treatment, with between 1 and 8 total time points obtained per patient. The Qiagen DNeasy Blood extraction kit was used to purify genomic DNA from total PBMCs and tumor samples. Collected pretreatment and during treatment, PBMCs were isolated and stored as previously described. There are 14 amino acids in the CDR3, from cysteine to phenylalanine inclusive. Solely the CDR3 DNA is kept, with 42 bases framed from the first base. As encoded in the germline V gene, CDR1 is MNHNS while CDR2 is SASEGT. The germline ends are 9 bases apart after V is trimmed by 0 bases and J by 4 bases.

The sequence joins TRBV6-1 to TRBJ1-2, with TRBD1 perhaps the D gene, on 6 matching bases. The receptor comes from a man in his sixties or seventies with urothelial cancer. Sequences were derived from PBMCs, sampled around atezolizumab (anti-PD-L1) treatment. The CDR3 region has the sequence CASSEAGGSYGYTF. In nucleotide form, the sequence is TGTGCCAGCAGTGAAGCTGGGGGCAGCTATGGCTACACCTTC.